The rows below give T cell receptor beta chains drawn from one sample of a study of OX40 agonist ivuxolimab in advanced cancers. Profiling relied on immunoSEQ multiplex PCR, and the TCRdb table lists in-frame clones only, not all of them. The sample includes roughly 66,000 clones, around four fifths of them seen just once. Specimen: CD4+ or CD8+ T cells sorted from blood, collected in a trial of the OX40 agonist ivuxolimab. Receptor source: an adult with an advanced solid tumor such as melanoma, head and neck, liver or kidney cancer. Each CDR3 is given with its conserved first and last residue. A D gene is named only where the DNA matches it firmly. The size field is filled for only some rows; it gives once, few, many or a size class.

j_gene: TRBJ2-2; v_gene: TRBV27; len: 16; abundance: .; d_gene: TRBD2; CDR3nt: TGTGCCAGCAGTCAAGGACTAGCGGTGAACACCGGGGAGCTGTTTTTT; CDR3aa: CASSQGLAVNTGELFF
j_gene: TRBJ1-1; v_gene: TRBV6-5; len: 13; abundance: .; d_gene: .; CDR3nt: TGTGCCAGCAGTTACGGGAGCAGCACTGAAGCTTTCTTT; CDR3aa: CASSYGSSTEAFF
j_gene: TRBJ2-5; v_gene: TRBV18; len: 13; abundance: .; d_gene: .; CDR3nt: TGTGCCAGCTCACCAGGGGTCCAAGAGACCCAGTACTTC; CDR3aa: CASSPGVQETQYF
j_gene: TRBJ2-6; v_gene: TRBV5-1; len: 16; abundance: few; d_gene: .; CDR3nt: TGCGCCAGCAGCTCGGCCCCGGTATCTGGGGCCAACGTCCTGACTTTC; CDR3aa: CASSSAPVSGANVLTF
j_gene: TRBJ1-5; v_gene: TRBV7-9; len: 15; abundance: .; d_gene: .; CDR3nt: TGTGCCAGCAGCTTAGAGGGTGAAGGCAATCAGCCCCAGCATTTT; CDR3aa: CASSLEGEGNQPQHF
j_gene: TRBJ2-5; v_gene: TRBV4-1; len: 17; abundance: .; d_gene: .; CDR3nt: TGCGCCAGCAGCCCACCGACAGGTTGGACGGGAGAGCAGACCCAGTACTTC; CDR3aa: CASSPPTGWTGEQTQYF
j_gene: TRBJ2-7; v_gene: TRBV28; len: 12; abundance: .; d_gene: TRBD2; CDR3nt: TGTGCCACCCGACTAGCGGGATGGGAGCAGTACTTC; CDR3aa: CATRLAGWEQYF
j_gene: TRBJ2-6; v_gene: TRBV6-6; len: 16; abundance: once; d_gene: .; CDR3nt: TGTGCCAGCAGTTACTCACAGGGTTCTGGGGCCAACGTCCTGACTTTC; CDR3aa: CASSYSQGSGANVLTF
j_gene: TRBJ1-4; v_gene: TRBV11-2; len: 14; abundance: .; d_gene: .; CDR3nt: TGTGCCAGCAGCTTGATGTCGAAGAATGAAAAACTGTTTTTT; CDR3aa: CASSLMSKNEKLFF
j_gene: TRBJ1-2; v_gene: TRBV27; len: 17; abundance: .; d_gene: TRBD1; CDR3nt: TGTGCCAGCAGTTTCTCCCGGGACAGATCCTCTATGTCGGGCTACACCTTC; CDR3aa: CASSFSRDRSSMSGYTF
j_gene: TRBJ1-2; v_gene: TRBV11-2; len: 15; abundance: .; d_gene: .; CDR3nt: TGTGCCAGCAGCTTAGATCAATTTCCGTCCTATGGCTACACCTTC; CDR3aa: CASSLDQFPSYGYTF
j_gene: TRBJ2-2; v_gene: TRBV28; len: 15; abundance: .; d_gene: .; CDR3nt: TGTGCCAGCAGTTTTGGGGCAGGGTACACCGGGGAGCTGTTTTTT; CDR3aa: CASSFGAGYTGELFF
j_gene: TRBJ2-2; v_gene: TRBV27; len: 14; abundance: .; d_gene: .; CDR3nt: TGTGCCAGCAGCCCCACCCAGGGTACCGGGGAGCTGTTTTTT; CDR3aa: CASSPTQGTGELFF
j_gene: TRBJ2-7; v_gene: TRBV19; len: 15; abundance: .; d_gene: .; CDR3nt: TGTGCCAGTAGTAAAGGGGGGGCACTTTCCTACGAGCAGTACTTC; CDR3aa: CASSKGGALSYEQYF
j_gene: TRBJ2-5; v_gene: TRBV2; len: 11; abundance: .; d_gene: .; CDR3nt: TGTGCCAGCAGTGTGGTGGAGACCCAGTACTTC; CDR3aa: CASSVVETQYF
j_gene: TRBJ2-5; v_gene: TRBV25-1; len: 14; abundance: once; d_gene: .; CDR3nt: TGTGCCAGCAGTCCCGGGACGGAGGTGGGGACCCAGTACTTC; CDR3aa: CASSPGTEVGTQYF
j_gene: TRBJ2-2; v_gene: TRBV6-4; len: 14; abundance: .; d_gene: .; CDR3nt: TGTGCCAGCAGTTCCCCCCCGAACACCGGGGAGCTGTTTTTT; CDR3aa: CASSSPPNTGELFF
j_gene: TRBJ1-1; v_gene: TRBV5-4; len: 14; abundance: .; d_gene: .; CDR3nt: TGTGCCAGCGACTCGCCGGACTCGAACACTGAAGCTTTCTTT; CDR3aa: CASDSPDSNTEAFF
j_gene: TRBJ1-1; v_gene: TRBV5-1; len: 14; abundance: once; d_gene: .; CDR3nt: TGCGCCAGCAGCTTGGAAGGTCAGGACACTGAAGCTTTCTTT; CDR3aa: CASSLEGQDTEAFF
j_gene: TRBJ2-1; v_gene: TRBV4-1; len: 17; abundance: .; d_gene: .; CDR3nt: TGCGCCAGCAGCCAAGATCGGGGCAGGGGAGGGAGGAATGAGCAGTTCTTC; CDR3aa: CASSQDRGRGGRNEQFF
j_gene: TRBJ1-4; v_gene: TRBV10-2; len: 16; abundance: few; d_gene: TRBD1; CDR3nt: TGCGCCAGCAGGAGCACCGGGACAGGGACTAATGAAAAACTGTTTTTT; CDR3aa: CASRSTGTGTNEKLFF
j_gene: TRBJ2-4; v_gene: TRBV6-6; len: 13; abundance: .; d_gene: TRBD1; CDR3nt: TGTGCCAGCAGGGCCCAGGGACAGAGAGTTCAGTACTTC; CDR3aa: CASRAQGQRVQYF
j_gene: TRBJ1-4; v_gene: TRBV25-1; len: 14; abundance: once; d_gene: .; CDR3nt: TGTGCCACCCAAGAGGGAACAACTAATGAAAAACTGTTTTTT; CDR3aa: CATQEGTTNEKLFF
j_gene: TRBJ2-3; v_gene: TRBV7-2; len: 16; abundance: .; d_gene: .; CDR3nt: TGTGCCAGCAGCTTGCTCCGGACCGACGGGGCAGATACGCAGTATTTT; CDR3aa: CASSLLRTDGADTQYF
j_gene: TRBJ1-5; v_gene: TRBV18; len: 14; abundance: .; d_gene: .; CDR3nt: TGTGCCAGCTCACCGGAAGATAGCAATCAGCCCCAGCATTTT; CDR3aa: CASSPEDSNQPQHF
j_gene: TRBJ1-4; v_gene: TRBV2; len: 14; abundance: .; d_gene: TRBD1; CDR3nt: TGTGCCAGCAGTGCCCGGGACAGGGACGAAAAACTGTTTTTT; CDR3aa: CASSARDRDEKLFF
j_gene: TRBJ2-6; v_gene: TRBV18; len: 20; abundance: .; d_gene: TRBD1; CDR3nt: TGTGCCAGCTCACCACTGGCTCAGGGACAGGGGGCGTCTGGGGCCAACGTCCTGACTTTC; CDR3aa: CASSPLAQGQGASGANVLTF
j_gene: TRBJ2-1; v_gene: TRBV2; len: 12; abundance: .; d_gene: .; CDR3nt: TGTGCCAGCAGTGAAAGGTACAATGAGCAGTTCTTC; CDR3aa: CASSERYNEQFF
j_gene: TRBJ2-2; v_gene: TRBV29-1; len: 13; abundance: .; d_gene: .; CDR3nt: TGCAGCGTTGCCCAGCGGAACACCGGGGAGCTGTTTTTT; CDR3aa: CSVAQRNTGELFF
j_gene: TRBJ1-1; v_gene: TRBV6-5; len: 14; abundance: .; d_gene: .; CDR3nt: TGTGCCAGCAGGAACCAAGGGGGAGACACTGAAGCTTTCTTT; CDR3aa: CASRNQGGDTEAFF
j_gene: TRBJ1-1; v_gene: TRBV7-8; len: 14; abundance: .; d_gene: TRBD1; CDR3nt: TGTGCCAGCAGCTTGACAGGGATGAACACTGAAGCTTTCTTT; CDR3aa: CASSLTGMNTEAFF
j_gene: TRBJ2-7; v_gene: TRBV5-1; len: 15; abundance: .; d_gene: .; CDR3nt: TGCGCCAGCAGCTCGCAAGGACAGATCTCCTACGAGCAGTACTTC; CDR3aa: CASSSQGQISYEQYF
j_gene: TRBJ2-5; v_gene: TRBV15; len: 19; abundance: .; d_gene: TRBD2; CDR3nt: TGTGCCACCAGCAGAGTGGTAGGGACTAGCGGGAGGGCCAAAGAGACCCAGTACTTC; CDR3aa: CATSRVVGTSGRAKETQYF
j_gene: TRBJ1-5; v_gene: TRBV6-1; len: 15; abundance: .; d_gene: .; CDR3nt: TGTGCCAGCAGTGATAACTGGGGGAGCAATCAGCCCCAGCATTTT; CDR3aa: CASSDNWGSNQPQHF